The 19 T cell receptor beta chains below come from one sample, sequenced in a study of T cell responses to AZD1222 COVID-19 vaccine. Only in-frame clones appear in the TCRdb table, and some are missing; sequencing was by immunoSEQ multiplex PCR. There are about 78,000 clones in the sample; approximately 90% occur only once, and 2.5% to 4% lies in the top ten. The sample here was peripheral blood, taken 28 days after the second AZD1222 dose. The receptors derive from an adult who received the AZD1222 COVID-19 vaccine.

The gene calls are TRBV2 and TRBJ1-3, with D possibly TRBD1 on 5 matching bases. The V gene's germline CDR1 is SNHLY and CDR2 FYNNEI. This CDR3 has 15 amino acids. The V end lost 6 bases, the J end lost 1 base, and 13 bases lay between the germline ends. CDR3 bases: TGTGCCAGCAGCCCACTCGGGGGTTCTGGAAACACCATATATTTT. Residues: CASSPLGGSGNTIYF.

The gene calls are TRBV6-2 or TRBV6-3 and TRBJ1-1; TRBD1 aligns across 7 bases. This CDR3 contains 15 residues. V trimming: 2 bases; J trimming: 1 base; junction bases outside the gene matches: 4. Germline V gene sequence: CDR1 MNHEY, CDR2 SVGEGT. CDR3 nucleotide sequence: TGTGCCAGCAGTTACGGTACAGGGGCGAACACTGAAGCTTTCTTT. Its protein is CASSYGTGANTEAFF.

This chain uses TRBV11-2 with TRBJ2-3; TRBD2 matches 9 bases. CDR1 is SGHAT, CDR2 FQNNGV, per germline. V was clipped by 5 bases and J by 2 bases; unmatched bases: 8. The CDR3 has 16 residues. CDR3: CASSPRLAEPTDTQYF. The CDR3 DNA follows: TGTGCCAGCAGCCCCCGACTAGCGGAGCCCACAGATACGCAGTATTTT.

The rearrangement uses TRBV24-1 and TRBJ2-7; D is possibly TRBD1 (6 bases). Germline loops: CDR1 KGHDR, CDR2 SFDVKD. CDR3 size: 14 residues. Trimming cost V 4 bases and J 7 bases, with 16 bases left between them. The CDR3 region has the DNA TGTGCCACCAGTGACCACCGACAGAGGGGGGAGCAGTACTTC. Protein product: CATSDHRQRGEQYF.

This rearrangement joins TRBV6-6 to TRBJ1-5; D is ambiguous. Germline CDR1 and CDR2: MNHNY and SVGAGI (reference sequence). Deletions cut 4 bases from V and 1 base from J, with 11 bases between. This CDR3 region has 15 residues. CDR3 nucleotide sequence: TGTGCCAGCAGTTCGCAGGTTATGAGCAATCAGCCCCAGCATTTT. Protein: CASSSQVMSNQPQHF.

The chain links TRBV3-1 (or the pseudogene TRBV3-2) to TRBJ1-2, with 7 bases matching TRBD1. There are 15 residues in the CDR3. Germline CDR1 reads LGHDT; CDR2 reads YNNKEL (reference sequence). Unmatched junction bases numbered 7, after V lost 4 bases and J lost 2 bases. CDR3 sequence reads: CASSPRDRENYGYTF. The CDR3 region has the DNA TGTGCCAGCAGCCCCCGGGACAGAGAAAACTATGGCTACACCTTC.

This clone showed up just once. This rearrangement joins TRBV29-1 to TRBJ2-5; 11 bases line up with TRBD2. The CDR3 covers 15 residues. The V gene's germline CDR1 is SQVTM and CDR2 ANQGSEA. After removal of 0 bases from V and 6 bases from J, the junction contained 6 bases not matched to a gene. The DNA for the CDR3 is TGCAGCGTTGAAGATAGCGGGGGGGCTGCAAAGACCCAGTACTTC. This encodes CSVEDSGGAAKTQYF.

The chain carries TRBV5-8 and TRBJ1-5; no firm D call. The V end lost 4 bases, the J end lost 7 bases, and 6 bases lay between the germline ends. Germline V gene data show CDR1 as SGHTS and CDR2 as YDEGEE. The CDR3 covers 11 residues. Written as DNA, the CDR3 is TGTGCCAGCAGCCCCTTCCAGCCCCAGCATTTT. Residues: CASSPFQPQHF.

The rearrangement links TRBV9 to TRBJ1-1; no definite D call. V was pared by 3 bases and J by 4 bases, with 13 bases between. The CDR3 spans 14 residues. CDR1 SGDLS and CDR2 YYNGEE come from the germline V gene. CDR3 region: CASSGTGVGTEAFF. CDR3 DNA sequence: TGTGCCAGCAGCGGGACCGGAGTGGGCACTGAAGCTTTCTTT.

The table lists this clone with a few counts. This chain uses TRBV7-9 with TRBJ2-7; weak D call: TRBD1 (6 bases). Per germline, CDR1 SEHNR and CDR2 FQNEAQ (reference sequence). The CDR3 extends over 14 amino acids. Trimming stripped 1 base from V and 2 bases from J, with 9 bases between. The CDR3: CASSLETGTYEQYF. The CDR3 region has the DNA TGTGCCAGCAGCTTAGAAACAGGGACCTACGAGCAGTACTTC.

The rearrangement uses TRBV5-1 and TRBJ2-1, with 8 bases aligning to TRBD2. The CDR3 totals 13 residues. V trimming: 8 bases; J trimming: 9 bases; junction bases outside the gene matches: 10. Looked up from germline, CDR1 is SGHRS and CDR2 is YFSETQ. The CDR3 region has the DNA TGCGCCAGTTGGCGGGGGGAAGGCGGTGAGCAGTTCTTC. Protein sequence: CASWRGEGGEQFF.

V and J are TRBV7-8 and TRBJ1-1, with D possibly being TRBD1 (5 bases). Trimming took off 3 bases at V and 3 bases at J, with 8 bases between the two ends. CDR1 and CDR2 from the germline V gene are SGHVS and FQNEAQ. CDR3 length: 13 residues. CDR3 amino acids: CASSFQGDTEAFF. In DNA form, the CDR3 reads TGTGCCAGCAGCTTTCAGGGCGACACTGAAGCTTTCTTT.

This chain joins TRBV7-8 and TRBJ1-6; tentative D call: TRBD1 (5 bases). Germline V gene sequence: CDR1 SGHVS, CDR2 FQNEAQ. Trimming cost V 3 bases and J 9 bases, with 15 bases left between them. The CDR3 has 15 residues. Here the CDR3 reads CASSLGEGGFSPLHF. DNA for the CDR3: TGTGCCAGCAGCTTGGGGGAGGGTGGATTTTCACCCCTCCACTTT.

The chain has TRBV6-5 and TRBJ2-7, with 7 positions matching TRBD2. With V trimmed by 0 bases and J by 0 bases, 5 bases remained unmatched. This CDR3 spans 16 amino acids. Germline CDR1 MNHEY, CDR2 SVGAGI. The CDR3 DNA is TGTGCCAGCAGTTACTCGAGACTAGCCAGCTCCTACGAGCAGTACTTC. This codes for CASSYSRLASSYEQYF.

This chain uses TRBV29-1 with TRBJ2-7; D gene uncertain. The CDR3 extends over 14 amino acids. The V end was cut by 5 bases, the J end by 2 bases, with 16 bases between. The germline V gene has CDR1 SQVTM and CDR2 ANQGSEA. CDR3 sequence (DNA): TGCAGCGTTATACCAGGAGCATACACCTACGAGCAGTACTTC. Translated, it gives CSVIPGAYTYEQYF.

For the CDR3, the DNA is TGTGCCAGCAGTGAATCGGGCAGGGGATCCTACAATGAGCAGTTCTTC. This encodes CASSESGRGSYNEQFF. V and J are TRBV25-1 and TRBJ2-1; tentative D call: TRBD1 (6 bases). The length of the CDR3 is 16 residues. The V gene's germline CDR1 is MGHDK and CDR2 SYGVNS. Trimming removed 1 base at V and 1 base at J, with 11 bases between.

The chain recombines TRBV27 with TRBJ1-1; tentative D call: TRBD1 (6 bases). The ends were cut back, 0 bases at V and 5 bases at J, with 13 bases in the middle. Germline lookup yields CDR1 MNHEY and CDR2 SMNVEV (reference sequence). This CDR3 region has 15 residues. CDR3 bases: TGTGCCAGCAGTTTATCGGGCCAGGGGAAAACTGAAGCTTTCTTT. Protein product: CASSLSGQGKTEAFF.

V usage is TRBV25-1 and J usage is TRBJ1-2; D is uncertain. V shed 9 bases and J shed 3 bases, with 14 bases lying between them. The germline CDR1 and CDR2 sequences are MGHDK and SYGVNS. The length of the CDR3 is 13 residues. The CDR3 DNA follows: TGTGCCAGTACCCCCGGTCAGGACTATGGCTACACCTTC. It yields the protein CASTPGQDYGYTF.

V gene TRBV5-5 combines with J gene TRBJ1-1, with 8 bases identical to TRBD1. Germline trimming cut 4 bases from V and 2 bases from J; bases unmatched to any gene: 10. Germline V gene sequence: CDR1 SGHKS, CDR2 YYEKEE (reference sequence). The CDR3 is made up of 16 amino acids. The CDR3 protein is CASSIEQGGRNTEAFF. CDR3 in DNA: TGTGCCAGCAGCATCGAACAGGGGGGACGAAACACTGAAGCTTTCTTT.